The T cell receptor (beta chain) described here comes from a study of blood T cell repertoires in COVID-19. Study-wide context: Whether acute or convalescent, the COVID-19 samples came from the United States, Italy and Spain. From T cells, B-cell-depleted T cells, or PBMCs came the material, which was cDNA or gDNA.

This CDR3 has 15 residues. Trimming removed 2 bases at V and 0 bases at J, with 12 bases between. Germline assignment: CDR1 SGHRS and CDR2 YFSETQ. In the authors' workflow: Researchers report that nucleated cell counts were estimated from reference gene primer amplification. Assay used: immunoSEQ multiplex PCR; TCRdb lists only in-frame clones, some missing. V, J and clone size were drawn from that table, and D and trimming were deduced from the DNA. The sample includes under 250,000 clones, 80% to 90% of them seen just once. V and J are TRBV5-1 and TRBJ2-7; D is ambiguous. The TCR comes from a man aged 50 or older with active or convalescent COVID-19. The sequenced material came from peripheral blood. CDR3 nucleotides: TGCGCCAGCAGCTTTAGCTGGAATCCCTCCTACGAGCAGTACTTC. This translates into CASSFSWNPSYEQYF.